This entry features one T cell receptor beta chain sequence. Antigen: not known. The sample originates from a study of T cells in pancreatic ductal adenocarcinoma. Findings of the study overall: No significant tumor-blood clonality difference; means were about 0.1 and 0.07. This surgical cohort overrepresents the minority presenting with early-stage disease. Enrichment of CD45RO+ effector over naive T cells in tumors may bias clonality. Tumor samples had fewer productive templates and approximately 8-fold fewer unique clonotypes than blood.

Clones were sequenced by immunoSEQ multiplex PCR, and TCRdb holds only the in-frame ones, with some missing. The profile shows approximately 97,000 clones, 90% to 95% of them singletons. The selected patients with pancreatic ductal adenocarcinoma had surgery but no neoadjuvant therapy. CDR3 length equals 14 residues. CDR1 SGHRS and CDR2 YFSETQ come from the germline V gene. The V and J ends lost 2 bases and 4 bases respectively, with 12 bases between them. V and J are TRBV5-1 and TRBJ1-2; D unresolved. The sample consisted of PBMCs. This TCR was sampled from a human donor with pancreatic ductal adenocarcinoma. CDR3 in amino acids: CASSFAGFRYGYTF. Written as DNA, the CDR3 is TGCGCCAGCAGCTTCGCGGGGTTCCGCTATGGCTACACCTTC.